These T cell receptor beta chains were read from a single sample in a study of read filtering for tumor transcriptome and immune sequencing. Via MiXCR, TCRdb re-called the reads, giving one row per CDR3 protein. The sample contains approximately 90,000 distinct CDR3 sequences, 9% to 15% of which appear only once. The sample taken for sequencing was a population of CD138-negative cells sorted from bone marrow. These TCRs come from a donor at least 40 years old with multiple myeloma. Each CDR3 is given without its conserved first and last residue. The order of the fields is clone size, J gene, V gene, CDR3 protein. The size field is filled for only some rows; it gives once, few, many or a size class.

>many|TRBJ2-1|TRBV25-1
ASSPRGSGSSYNEQF
>once|TRBJ2-3|TRBV29-1
SVRASGRLSSTDTQY
>many|TRBJ2-1|TRBV6-6
ASSYSNSDNEQF
>many|TRBJ2-5|TRBV15
ATSRDFREQETQY
>many|TRBJ2-4|TRBV28
ASSFWGSGKAKNIQY
>-|TRBJ1-1|TRBV5-6
ASSIRTGNTEAF
>-|TRBJ1-5|TRBV21-1
ASGKGRGDSNQPQH
>many|TRBJ2-1|TRBV5-4
ASSSPEREQF
>-|TRBJ2-7|TRBV7-9
ASSRDLRSLRYEQY
>many|TRBJ2-3|TRBV5-1
ASSNTGSTDTQY
>few|TRBJ2-3|TRBV5-1
ASSYPSGTDTQY
>-|TRBJ2-2|TRBV12-3/TRBV12-4
ASSPQENTGELF
>-|TRBJ2-1|TRBV5-1
ASSSTSGQYNEQF
>many|TRBJ1-5|TRBV20-1
SAELPGTLNQPQH
>many|TRBJ2-1|TRBV7-9
ASSWAGDEQF
>many|TRBJ2-1|TRBV28
ASSFANPMLQF
>few|TRBJ1-1|TRBV29-1
SVLGLRTEAF
>many|TRBJ2-2|TRBV7-3
ASSYRGGTGELF
>many|TRBJ2-1|TRBV2
ASTRLAGGHLNEQF
>-|TRBJ1-5|TRBV2
ASSDAKGAQPQH
>-|TRBJ1-1|TRBV4-1
ASSIPGTVYTEAF
>-|TRBJ2-1|TRBV25-1
ASSTPGLAGVGQF
>many|TRBJ1-2|TRBV29-1
SVRDRGGGYT
>few|TRBJ2-3|TRBV20-1
SAREWTGVGDTQY
>-|TRBJ1-5|TRBV6-1
ASTWTGDSNQPQH